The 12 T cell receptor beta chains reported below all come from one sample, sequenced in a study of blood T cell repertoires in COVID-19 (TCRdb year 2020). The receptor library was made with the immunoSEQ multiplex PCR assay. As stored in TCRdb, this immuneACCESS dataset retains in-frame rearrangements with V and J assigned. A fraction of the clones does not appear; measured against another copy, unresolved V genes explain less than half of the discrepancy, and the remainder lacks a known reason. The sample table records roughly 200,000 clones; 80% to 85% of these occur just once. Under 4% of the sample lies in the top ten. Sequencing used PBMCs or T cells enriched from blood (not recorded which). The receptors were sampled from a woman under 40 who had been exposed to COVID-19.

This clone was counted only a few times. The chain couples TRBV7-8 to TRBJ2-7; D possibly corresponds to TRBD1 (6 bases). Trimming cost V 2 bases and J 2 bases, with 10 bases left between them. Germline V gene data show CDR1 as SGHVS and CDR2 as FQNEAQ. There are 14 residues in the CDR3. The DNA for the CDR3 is TGTGCCAGCAGCTTATGGACAGATGCCTACGAGCAGTACTTC. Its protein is CASSLWTDAYEQYF.

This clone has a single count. The CDR3 DNA is TGTGCCAGCAGGGTCTGGGCGGGGGGCAAAAACATTCAGTACTTC. Its translation is CASRVWAGGKNIQYF. This rearrangement joins TRBV28 to TRBJ2-4, with TRBD2 matching over 8 bases. This CDR3 region has 15 residues. With 6 bases clipped from V and 3 bases from J, the junction kept 7 bases outside the gene matches. CDR1 and CDR2 from the germline V gene are MDHEN and SYDVKM. The variable domain in full, completed from reference TRBV28 and TRBJ2-4, reads DVKVTQSSRYLVKRTGEKVFLECVQDMDHENMFWYRQDPGLGLRLIYFSYDVKMKEKGDIPEGYSVSREKKERFSLILESASTNQTSMYLCASRVWAGGKNIQYFGAGTRLSVL.

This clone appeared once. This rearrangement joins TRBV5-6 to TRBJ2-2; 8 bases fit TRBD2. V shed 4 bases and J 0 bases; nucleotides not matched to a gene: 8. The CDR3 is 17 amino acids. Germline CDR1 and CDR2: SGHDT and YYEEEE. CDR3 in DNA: TGTGCCAGCAGCCCCTGGCCGGGAGGGTCGAACACCGGGGAGCTGTTTTTT. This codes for CASSPWPGGSNTGELFF.

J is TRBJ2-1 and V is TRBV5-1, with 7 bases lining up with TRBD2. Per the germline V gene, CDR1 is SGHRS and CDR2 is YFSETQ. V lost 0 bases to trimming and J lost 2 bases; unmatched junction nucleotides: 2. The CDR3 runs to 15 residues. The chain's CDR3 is CASSLGGLPYNEQFF. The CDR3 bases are TGCGCCAGCAGCTTGGGGGGACTACCCTACAATGAGCAGTTCTTC.

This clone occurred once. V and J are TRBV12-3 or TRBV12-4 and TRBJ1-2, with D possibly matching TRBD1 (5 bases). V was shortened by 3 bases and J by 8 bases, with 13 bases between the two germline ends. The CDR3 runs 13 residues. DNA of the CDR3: TGTGCCAGCAGTTTTGTAGGGACTAGCGGCTACACCTTC. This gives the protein CASSFVGTSGYTF.

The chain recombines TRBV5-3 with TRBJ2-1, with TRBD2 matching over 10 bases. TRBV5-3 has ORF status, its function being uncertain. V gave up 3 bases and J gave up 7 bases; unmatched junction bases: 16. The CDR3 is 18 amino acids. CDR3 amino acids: CARSSGSRTSGKWNEQFF. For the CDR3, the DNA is TGTGCCAGAAGCTCAGGGAGTCGGACTAGCGGAAAATGGAATGAGCAGTTCTTC.

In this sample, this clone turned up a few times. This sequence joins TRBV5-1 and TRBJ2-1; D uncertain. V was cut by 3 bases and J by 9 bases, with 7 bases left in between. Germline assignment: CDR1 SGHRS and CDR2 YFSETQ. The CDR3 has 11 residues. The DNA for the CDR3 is TGCGCCAGCAGCTCCGGGTTTGAGCAGTTCTTC. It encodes CASSSGFEQFF.

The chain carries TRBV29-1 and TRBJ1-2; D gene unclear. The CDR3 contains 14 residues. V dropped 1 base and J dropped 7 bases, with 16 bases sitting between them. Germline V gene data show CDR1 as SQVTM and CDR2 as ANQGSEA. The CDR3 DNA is TGCAGCGTTGAAGTCGGGTCGAATCGACGTGGCTACACCTTC. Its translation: CSVEVGSNRRGYTF.

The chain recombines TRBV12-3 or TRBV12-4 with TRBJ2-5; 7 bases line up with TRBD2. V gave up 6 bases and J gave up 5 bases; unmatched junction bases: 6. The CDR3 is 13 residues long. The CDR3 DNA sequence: TGTGCCAGCAGACCGAGCGGGGCGGAGACCCAGTACTTC. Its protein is CASRPSGAETQYF.

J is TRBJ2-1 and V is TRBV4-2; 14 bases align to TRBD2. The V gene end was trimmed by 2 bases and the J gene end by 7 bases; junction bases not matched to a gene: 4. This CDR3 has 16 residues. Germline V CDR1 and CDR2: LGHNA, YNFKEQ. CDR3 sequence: CASSQPGTSGGNEQFF. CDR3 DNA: TGTGCCAGCAGCCAACCCGGGACTAGCGGGGGAAATGAGCAGTTCTTC.

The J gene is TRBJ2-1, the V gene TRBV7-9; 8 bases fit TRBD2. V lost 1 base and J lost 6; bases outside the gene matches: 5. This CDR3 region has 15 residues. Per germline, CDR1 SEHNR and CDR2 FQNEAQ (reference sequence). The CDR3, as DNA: TGTGCCAGCAGCTTAGTTAGCGGGGCTCTCAATGAGCAGTTCTTC. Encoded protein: CASSLVSGALNEQFF.

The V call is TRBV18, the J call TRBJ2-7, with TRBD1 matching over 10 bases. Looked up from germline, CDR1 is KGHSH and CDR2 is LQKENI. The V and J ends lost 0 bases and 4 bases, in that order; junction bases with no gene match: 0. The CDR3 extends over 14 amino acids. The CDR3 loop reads CASSPPGQGYEQYF. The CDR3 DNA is TGTGCCAGCTCACCACCGGGACAGGGGTACGAGCAGTACTTC.